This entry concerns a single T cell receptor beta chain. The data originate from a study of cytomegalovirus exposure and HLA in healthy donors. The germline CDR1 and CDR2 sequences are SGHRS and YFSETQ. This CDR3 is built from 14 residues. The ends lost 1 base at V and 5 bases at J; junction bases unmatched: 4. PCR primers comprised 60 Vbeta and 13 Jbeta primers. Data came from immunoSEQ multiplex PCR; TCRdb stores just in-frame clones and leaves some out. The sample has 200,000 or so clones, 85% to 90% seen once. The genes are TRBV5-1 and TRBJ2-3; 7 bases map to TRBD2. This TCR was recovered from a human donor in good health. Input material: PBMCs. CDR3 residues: CASSLKAGEDTQYF. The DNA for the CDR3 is TGCGCCAGCAGCTTGAAGGCGGGAGAAGATACGCAGTATTTT.